The 31 T cell receptor beta chains in this list originate from one sample, sequenced in a study of Ad26.COV2.S vaccination and SARS-CoV-2 variants (dated by TCRdb to the early 2020s). This specimen's treatment or condition label, per the study, means: 15 to 20 received Ad26.COV2.S at low or high dose, single or two shots; roughly 5 received placebo; per-sample allocation not given. For vaccine and placebo recipients, the sequenced repertoires came from samples collected on day 63 after the first injection. Libraries were built with the immunoSEQ multiplex PCR assay. Here the immuneACCESS table is served through TCRdb, limited to in-frame sequences with V and J called. Missing clones are a known gap in these copies; in checked studies unresolved V genes cover under half, and the rest lacks a known reason. The sample contains about 680,000 clones, roughly 90% of them found a single time. The ten biggest clones cover about 1.5% of the sample.

Here the sequenced sample was peripheral blood, taken in a trial of Ad26.COV2.S vaccine versus placebo. All receptors derive from a person between 18 and 59 years old who received the Ad26.COV2.S COVID-19 vaccine or a placebo.

In DNA, the CDR3 is TGTGCCAGCAGCTCGGCGGGGACAGGGGTCAACACCGGGGAGCTGTTTTTT. Translation: CASSSAGTGVNTGELFF. The J gene is TRBJ2-2, the V gene TRBV7-6; 10 positions agree with TRBD1. Per germline, CDR1 SGHVS and CDR2 FNYEAQ. Losses at the gene ends were 4 bases for V and 2 bases for J; bases not matched to a gene: 7. This CDR3 has 17 amino acids.

This clone was picked up one time. The chain employs TRBV19 and TRBJ2-2; 13 bases are a match to TRBD2. CDR1 is LNHDA and CDR2 is SQIVND in the germline V gene (reference sequence). The CDR3 loop spans 21 amino acids. The J segment lost 1 base and the V segment lost 2 bases, leaving 13 bases of the junction unmatched. The CDR3 region has the DNA TGTGCCAGTAGTATAACGGATCCGGGACTAGCGGGACTATTGAACACCGGGGAGCTGTTTTTT. Translated, it gives CASSITDPGLAGLLNTGELFF.

This clone has only a few counts. The chain uses TRBV18 and TRBJ1-2, with D perhaps TRBD1 (6 bases). CDR3 length: 13 amino acids. The germline CDR1 and CDR2 sequences are KGHSH and LQKENI. V dropped 2 bases and J dropped 8 bases, with 12 bases sitting between them. This chain's CDR3 is CASSPGAGGGYTF. CDR3 in DNA: TGTGCCAGCTCACCAGGAGCCGGGGGCGGCTACACCTTC.

The chain employs TRBV20-1 and TRBJ2-6; no clear D gene. CDR1 is DFQATT and CDR2 is SNEGSKA in the germline V gene (reference sequence). V was pared by 3 bases and J by 0 bases, with 6 bases between. The CDR3 loop spans 14 amino acids. The CDR3 DNA follows: TGCAGTGCTAGTCTAAGCTCTGGGGCCAACGTCCTGACTTTC. This translates into CSASLSSGANVLTF.

V usage is TRBV6-5 and J usage is TRBJ2-7; 8 bases are shared with TRBD1. This CDR3 is 14 amino acids long. Germline CDR1 reads MNHEY; CDR2 reads SVGAGI. V gave up 9 bases and J gave up 2 bases; unmatched junction bases: 9. The CDR3 nucleotides are TGTGCCAGTTGGACAGGGCTGTTCCCCTACGAGCAGTACTTC. Protein sequence: CASWTGLFPYEQYF.

J is TRBJ2-2 and V is TRBV2; D unclear. This CDR3 has 13 residues. Per germline, CDR1 SNHLY and CDR2 FYNNEI. V lost 6 bases and J lost 1, with 6 bases in between. DNA for the CDR3: TGTGCCAGCAGGTACGAGAACACCGGGGAGCTGTTTTTT. Its protein product is CASRYENTGELFF.

The rearrangement joins TRBV7-9 to TRBJ2-7, with D hard to call. Germline V gene data show CDR1 as SEHNR and CDR2 as FQNEAQ (reference sequence). V was shortened by 5 bases and J by 1 base, with 3 bases between the two germline ends. The CDR3 covers 11 residues. CDR3 protein: CASSGSYEQYF. The CDR3 DNA is TGTGCCAGCAGCGGGTCCTACGAGCAGTACTTC.

The chain combines TRBV7-3 with TRBJ2-3, with D perhaps matching TRBD2 (5 bases). The V gene lost 5 bases and the J gene lost 6 bases, with 6 bases spanning the gap. CDR1 is SGHTA, CDR2 FQGTGA, per germline. There are 11 residues in the CDR3. CDR3 coding DNA: TGTGCCAGCAGCCGCGGGGATACGCAGTATTTT. Translating gives CASSRGDTQYF.

This clone has only a few counts. The V gene is TRBV11-2, the J gene TRBJ2-7; tentative D call: TRBD1 (6 bases). Trimming took off 0 bases at V and 6 bases at J, with 12 bases between the two ends. This CDR3 comprises 14 residues. Germline V lookup: CDR1 SGHAT, CDR2 FQNNGV. CDR3 protein: CASSLDGRGREQYF. The CDR3 nucleotides read TGTGCCAGCAGCTTAGATGGCAGGGGACGCGAGCAGTACTTC.

The V gene is TRBV4-3, the J gene TRBJ2-1; 7 nucleotides match TRBD1. Per germline, CDR1 LGHNA and CDR2 YSLEER. V lost 0 bases to trimming and J lost 8 bases; unmatched junction nucleotides: 13. This CDR3 has 17 residues. CDR3 sequence reads: CASSQDTAKGAFDEQFF. In DNA form, the CDR3 reads TGCGCCAGCAGCCAAGATACCGCGAAGGGGGCCTTCGATGAGCAGTTCTTC.

CDR3 bases: TGTGCCAGCAGCCAAGGGAGCAGATCCTACGAGCAGTACTTC. Its translation is CASSQGSRSYEQYF. The rearrangement joins TRBV3-1 (or the pseudogene TRBV3-2) to TRBJ2-7; no clear D. The length of the CDR3 is 14 residues. Germline CDR1 reads LGHDT; CDR2 reads YNNKEL (reference sequence). Between the trimmed V and J ends, which lost 1 base and 1 base, there was a span of 8 bases.

This chain uses TRBV7-9 with TRBJ2-5, with a weak D call TRBD1 (7 bases). V was shortened by 4 bases and J by 1 base, with 19 bases between the two germline ends. The CDR3 is 17 amino acids. The germline gives CDR1 SEHNR, CDR2 FQNEAQ (reference sequence). Written as DNA, the CDR3 is TGTGCCAGCAGCTCCCAGGGGGGCAGTACGATCCAAGAGACCCAGTACTTC. The encoded protein is CASSSQGGSTIQETQYF.

V gene TRBV5-4 combines with J gene TRBJ2-7; the D is unclear. Germline values: CDR1 SGHNT, CDR2 YYREEE (reference sequence). The CDR3 runs to 15 residues. V was trimmed by 4 bases and J by 0 bases, leaving 14 bases between them. This chain's CDR3 is CASSPDNPSSYEQYF. In nucleotides, the CDR3 is TGTGCCAGCAGCCCCGACAACCCGTCCTCCTACGAGCAGTACTTC.

The chain couples TRBV2 to TRBJ1-5; 9 bases line up with TRBD1. With V trimmed by 5 bases and J by 7 bases, 6 bases remained unmatched. Germline CDR1 is SNHLY and CDR2 is FYNNEI. The CDR3 is made up of 14 amino acids. This chain's CDR3 is CASSSGQGRQPQHF. The CDR3 DNA reads TGTGCCAGCAGTAGTGGACAGGGGAGGCAGCCCCAGCATTTT. Supplemented by reference TRBV2 and TRBJ1-5, the full variable domain reads EPEVTQTPSHQVTQMGQEVILRCVPISNHLYFYWYRQILGQKVEFLVSFYNNEISEKSEIFDDQFSVERPDGSNFTLKIRSTKLEDSAMYFCASSSGQGRQPQHFGDGTRLSIL.

V usage is TRBV19 and J usage is TRBJ2-7, with D possibly TRBD1 on 6 matching bases. This CDR3 comprises 16 residues. V was pared by 5 bases and J by 0 bases, with 17 bases between. Germline V gene sequence: CDR1 LNHDA, CDR2 SQIVND (reference sequence). The chain's CDR3 is CASSRGVGGNSYEQYF. The CDR3 region has the DNA TGTGCCAGTAGTCGAGGGGTAGGGGGAAACTCCTACGAGCAGTACTTC.

V usage is TRBV6-6 and J usage is TRBJ1-4; a weak D match, TRBD1 (5 bases). Trimming removed 2 bases from V and 5 bases from J, with 9 bases in between. The CDR3 spans 14 residues. CDR1 is MNHNY and CDR2 is SVGAGI in the germline V gene (reference sequence). The CDR3 is CASSYGGWNEKLFF. The CDR3, as DNA: TGTGCCAGCAGTTACGGGGGGTGGAATGAAAAACTGTTTTTT.

The chain carries TRBV19 and TRBJ1-5, with D possibly being TRBD1 (5 bases). The CDR3 has 16 amino acids. Germline V gene data show CDR1 as LNHDA and CDR2 as SQIVND (reference sequence). Deletions cut 5 bases from V and 4 bases from J, with 18 bases between. CDR3: CASSSRAKGRNQPQHF. The CDR3 coding sequence is TGTGCCAGTAGTTCCCGGGCAAAGGGGAGGAATCAGCCCCAGCATTTT.

The chain links TRBV5-4 to TRBJ2-7; 9 bases fit TRBD2. The V segment lost 0 bases and the J segment 2 bases; nucleotides outside the gene matches: 3. CDR1 is SGHNT and CDR2 is YYREEE in the germline V gene (reference sequence). The CDR3 runs 15 residues. The CDR3 protein is CASSLGGGRAYEQYF. CDR3 bases: TGTGCCAGCAGCTTGGGGGGCGGGAGGGCCTACGAGCAGTACTTC.

This clone was detected only once. The chain is built from TRBV5-5 and TRBJ2-1, with D perhaps TRBD1 (6 bases). Per germline, CDR1 SGHKS and CDR2 YYEKEE (reference sequence). With 4 bases removed from V and 5 bases from J, the gap between germline ends came to 13 bases. The CDR3 spans 14 residues. The chain's CDR3 is CASSRLGQHNEQFF. CDR3 DNA: TGTGCCAGCAGCAGACTCGGACAGCACAATGAGCAGTTCTTC.

The chain employs TRBV3-1 (or the pseudogene TRBV3-2) and TRBJ2-7; 10 bases are shared with TRBD2. Trimming removed 1 base from V and 0 bases from J; junction bases left unmatched: 3. CDR3 length equals 16 residues. Per the germline V gene, CDR1 is LGHDT and CDR2 is YNNKEL (reference sequence). CDR3 protein: CASSQARTSGSYEQYF. CDR3 coding DNA: TGTGCCAGCAGCCAAGCTCGGACTAGCGGCTCCTACGAGCAGTACTTC.

CDR3 sequence (DNA): TGTGCCAGCAGTGCGTTAGCCTACGAGCAGTACTTC. Residues: CASSALAYEQYF. The V and J genes are TRBV2 and TRBJ2-7; no clear D gene. V dropped 4 bases and J dropped 2 bases, with 6 bases sitting between them. Germline lookup yields CDR1 SNHLY and CDR2 FYNNEI. This CDR3 is 12 amino acids long.

The genes are TRBV4-3 and TRBJ1-4; the match to TRBD1 covers 7 bases. The CDR3 runs 15 residues. After removal of 5 bases from V and 6 bases from J, the junction contained 9 bases not matched to a gene. Per germline, CDR1 LGHNA and CDR2 YSLEER. This CDR3 is CASSSGQLTYEKLFF. CDR3 DNA sequence: TGCGCCAGCAGCTCGGGACAGCTTACTTATGAAAAACTGTTTTTT.

This clone has a handful of counts. The V gene is TRBV27, the J gene TRBJ2-7, with a tentative D call TRBD2 (6 bases). Trimming left V 5 bases short and J 9 bases short, with 14 bases between. This CDR3 spans 12 amino acids. Germline V gene lookup returns CDR1 MNHEY and CDR2 SMNVEV (reference sequence). CDR3 coding DNA: TGTGCCAGCAGTCGGAGGGGATGGGGGCAGTACTTC. It yields the protein CASSRRGWGQYF.

The chain carries TRBV18 and TRBJ1-1; no definite D call. The germline V and J ends were trimmed by 2 bases and 5 bases, with 9 bases remaining between them. The CDR3 runs to 13 residues. CDR1 is KGHSH and CDR2 is LQKENI in the germline V gene. CDR3 nucleotide sequence: TGTGCCAGCTCACCATACAGAACGACTGAAGCTTTCTTT. It translates to CASSPYRTTEAFF.

As for this clone: The sample has other DNA sequences that encode this CDR3 too. The CDR3 bases are TGTGCCACCAGTGACCCGGGCACCACAGATACGCAGTATTTT. This codes for CATSDPGTTDTQYF. The rearrangement links TRBV24-1 to TRBJ2-3, with D unresolved. Germline lookup yields CDR1 KGHDR and CDR2 SFDVKD. With 4 bases removed from V and 2 bases from J, the gap between germline ends came to 9 bases. The CDR3 has 14 residues.

The V gene is TRBV5-6, the J gene TRBJ2-7; 10 nucleotides line up with TRBD1. The CDR3 is 13 amino acids. V dropped 5 bases and J dropped 5; count of bases not matched to a gene: 4. CDR1 and CDR2 (germline): SGHDT, YYEEEE. CDR3 nucleotide sequence: TGTGCCAGCAGTTCGGACAGGGGGAACGAGCAGTACTTC. As protein: CASSSDRGNEQYF.

This clone occurred a few times. The V and J genes are TRBV3-1 (or the pseudogene TRBV3-2) and TRBJ1-2, with D tentatively TRBD1 (5 bases). The germline gives CDR1 LGHDT, CDR2 YNNKEL (reference sequence). The CDR3 is made up of 13 amino acids. The germline V and J ends were trimmed by 3 bases and 3 bases, with 8 bases remaining between them. CDR3 nucleotide sequence: TGTGCCAGCAGCCATCTAGGGGACTATGGCTACACCTTC. Translation gives CASSHLGDYGYTF.

The chain has TRBV29-1 and TRBJ1-2; 7 nucleotides match TRBD1. The CDR3 sequence is 14 residues long. With 0 bases clipped from V and 6 bases from J, the junction kept 7 bases outside the gene matches. From germline, CDR1 is SQVTM and CDR2 ANQGSEA. Here the CDR3 reads CSVEDWGDRDGYTF. The DNA of the CDR3 is TGCAGCGTTGAAGATTGGGGAGACAGGGATGGCTACACCTTC.

The rearrangement uses TRBV19 and TRBJ2-1, with D possibly matching TRBD2 (6 bases). V was clipped by 6 bases and J by 6 bases, with 6 bases between them. Germline V gene data show CDR1 as LNHDA and CDR2 as SQIVND (reference sequence). The CDR3 contains 11 residues. The CDR3 reads CASSGSNEQFF. The CDR3 region has the DNA TGTGCCAGTAGCGGGAGCAATGAGCAGTTCTTC.

The V gene is TRBV30, the J gene TRBJ1-2; TRBD1 matches 9 bases. Germline CDR1 is GTSNPN and CDR2 is SVGIG (reference sequence). V lost 3 bases and J lost 8; bases outside the gene matches: 10. The CDR3 consists of 14 residues. CDR3 nucleotide sequence: TGTGCCTGGAGAAAGACAGGGGGTTGGTGGGGCTACACCTTC. Its translation is CAWRKTGGWWGYTF.

The rearrangement uses TRBV9 and TRBJ2-3, with 11 bases matching TRBD2. The CDR3 consists of 15 residues. The V gene end was trimmed by 4 bases and the J gene end by 7 bases; junction bases not matched to a gene: 8. CDR1 and CDR2 (germline): SGDLS, YYNGEE. CDR3 region: CASSKTSGEPNTQYF. Here the CDR3 DNA reads TGTGCCAGCAGCAAGACTAGCGGGGAGCCAAATACGCAGTATTTT.